This T cell receptor beta chain was captured in a study of control samples from healthy donors and cancer patients. The repertoire was sequenced with immunoSEQ multiplex PCR; TCRdb's copy has only in-frame clones and lacks some. In the table there are roughly 130,000 clones, approximately 86% of which are singletons. The length of the CDR3 is 16 residues. Trimming removed 6 bases from V and 5 bases from J, with 17 bases in between. The germline V gene has CDR1 LNHDA and CDR2 SQIVND (reference sequence). The receptor comes from a woman in her twenties or thirties in good health. V is TRBV19 and J is TRBJ1-6; no clear D gene. Sequencing used blood. The CDR3 region is CASSQPRRPNNSPLHF. DNA of the CDR3: TGTGCCAGTAGCCAACCTCGGAGGCCCAATAATTCACCCCTCCACTTT.